The next 5 T cell receptor beta chains were all read from a single sample in a study of shared clonotypes between healthy human individuals. Produced via immunoSEQ multiplex PCR; TCRdb's table is partial and in-frame only. The top ten hold about 0.41% of the sample, which has some 2.3 million clones, approximately 93% seen once. Sample: naive CD4+ T cells from PBMCs. Subset here: CD45RA+ positively selected. These receptors were collected from a man between 18 and 29 years old in good health. Some clones in this sample may be carry-over from other donors' samples.

The chain carries TRBV5-6 and TRBJ2-7; TRBD2 agrees at 8 bases. Germline CDR1 is SGHDT and CDR2 is YYEEEE. With 6 bases clipped from V and 2 bases from J, the junction kept 7 bases outside the gene matches. This CDR3 is 14 amino acids long. DNA of the CDR3: TGTGCCAGCACCCGGGGGGGGAGACCCTACGAGCAGTACTTC. Protein product: CASTRGGRPYEQYF.

This clone was seen a single time. Other nucleotide sequences in the sample specify the same CDR3. The V call is TRBV5-1, the J call TRBJ2-1; 14 bases match TRBD2. Germline loops: CDR1 SGHRS, CDR2 YFSETQ. The CDR3 has 17 residues. The trim removed 2 bases at V and 1 base at J, leaving 2 bases unmatched. CDR3 nucleotides: TGCGCCAGCAGCTTCGGACTAGCGGGAGGATCCTACAATGAGCAGTTCTTC. Protein sequence: CASSFGLAGGSYNEQFF.

This chain connects TRBV9 to TRBJ2-1; tentatively, D is TRBD1 (6 bases). Trimming stripped 3 bases from V and 0 bases from J, with 10 bases between. The CDR3 contains 15 residues. Germline CDR1 reads SGDLS; CDR2 reads YYNGEE. The CDR3 sequence is CASSDYRVSYNEQFF. The CDR3 DNA follows: TGTGCCAGCAGCGATTACAGGGTCTCCTACAATGAGCAGTTCTTC.

This clone was observed once. The chain carries TRBV11-2 and TRBJ2-1; D is undetermined. Germline V lookup: CDR1 SGHAT, CDR2 FQNNGV. V was clipped by 1 base and J by 7 bases, with 11 bases between them. The CDR3 has 14 amino acids. CDR3 in amino acids: CASSLVVGYNEQFF. The CDR3 DNA is TGTGCCAGCAGCTTAGTCGTCGGCTATAATGAGCAGTTCTTC.

The V gene is TRBV10-3, the J gene TRBJ2-3; 10 positions match TRBD2. CDR3 length: 15 residues. Germline V gene data show CDR1 as ENHRY and CDR2 as SYGVKD. The ends lost 6 bases at V and 6 bases at J; junction bases unmatched: 9. CDR3 amino acids: CAIRVTSGLIDTQYF. CDR3 in DNA: TGTGCCATCAGAGTGACTAGCGGGTTGATCGATACGCAGTATTTT.